This T cell receptor (beta chain) derives from a study of shared clonotypes between healthy human individuals. Study overall: Sampling drew on donors who were two women and a few men aged 18 to 49. Study observations and caveats: Rarefaction gave evidence that sorted-subset sequencing remained incomplete despite large depth. Estimated richness was generally greater in naive than memory subsets.

The germline V and J ends were trimmed by 4 bases and 6 bases, with 6 bases remaining between them. The length of the CDR3 is 12 residues. Germline loops: CDR1 MNHNY, CDR2 SVGAGI (reference sequence). Methods used by the authors: Junction-only immunoSEQ sequences carried no quality scores, so filtering differed. The assay was immunoSEQ multiplex PCR, and TCRdb's table has in-frame clones only and misses some. From that table come the V and J calls and clone size; the DNA was used to work out D and trimming. Of some 2.1 million clones in the sample, roughly 94% are singletons; the top ten hold 0.13%. A word on this clone: The target antigen is unknown.

The chain is built from TRBV6-6 and TRBJ1-4; a possible D gene is TRBD1 (5 bases). Sample: naive CD4+ T cells sorted from blood. Subset given: CD45RA+ positively selected. This clonotype was sampled from a man between 18 and 35 years old in good health. The CDR3 is CASSLGHEKLFF. The CDR3 DNA reads as TGTGCCAGCAGTTTGGGACATGAAAAACTGTTTTTT.